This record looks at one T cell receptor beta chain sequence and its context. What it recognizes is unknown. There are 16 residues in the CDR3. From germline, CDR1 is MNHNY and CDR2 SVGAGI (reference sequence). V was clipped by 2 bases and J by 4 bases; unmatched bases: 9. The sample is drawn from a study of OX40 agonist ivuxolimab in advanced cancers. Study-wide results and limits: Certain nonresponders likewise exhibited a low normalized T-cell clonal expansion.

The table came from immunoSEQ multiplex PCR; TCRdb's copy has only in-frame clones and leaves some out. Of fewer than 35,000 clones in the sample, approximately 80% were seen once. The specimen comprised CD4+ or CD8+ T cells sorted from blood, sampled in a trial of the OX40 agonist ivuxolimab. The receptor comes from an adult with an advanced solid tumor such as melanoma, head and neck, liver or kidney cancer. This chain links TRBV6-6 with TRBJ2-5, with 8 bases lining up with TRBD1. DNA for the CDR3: TGTGCCAGCAGTTACCCGTTCGGACAGGGACCAGAGACCCAGTACTTC. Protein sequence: CASSYPFGQGPETQYF.